This T cell receptor beta chain was recovered during a study of cytomegalovirus exposure and HLA in healthy donors. Study-wide findings and caveats: Follow-up analysis found HLA locus-dependent TCR association rates, highest for DRB1 and lowest for HLA-C.

In the case of this clone: Its antigen is currently unknown.

Trimming removed 2 bases at V and 4 bases at J, with 14 bases between. Germline-derived CDR1 and CDR2 are LNHNV and YYDKDF (reference sequence). This CDR3 has 16 residues. Both 60 Vbeta primers and 13 Jbeta primers went into the PCR. Using immunoSEQ multiplex PCR, the repertoire was profiled, and TCRdb retains in-frame clones only, with some absent. The data hold fewer than 250,000 clones, with about four fifths observed a single time. This receptor was identified in a woman between 50 and 59 years old in good health and CMV-seropositive. The sample comprised PBMCs. The chain carries TRBV15 and TRBJ2-2, with D unresolved. The CDR3 DNA is TGTGCCACCAGCAGAAACCCCCCAGTCATCACCGGGGAGCTGTTTTTT. Translating gives CATSRNPPVITGELFF.